The T cell receptor (beta chain) described here comes from a study of OX40 agonist ivuxolimab in advanced cancers. Turning to the overall study: The costimulatory receptor OX40 (CD134) was targeted by ivuxolimab, a fully human IgG2 agonistic monoclonal antibody. Intravenous ivuxolimab was administered to patients every 2 weeks at six dose levels: 0.01, 0.1, 0.3, 1.5, 3 and 10 mg/kg. Of the roughly 52 dose-escalation patients, hepatocellular carcinoma was present in about 19, melanoma in roughly 15, renal cell carcinoma in 9 and head and neck cancer in 9. In the dose-escalation cohort, 82.7% of patients were male, and the mean age was around 60 years, with a range of about 20 to 90. Patients were allowed to have had prior anti-PD-1, anti-PD-L1 or anti-CTLA-4 therapy, and 40% to 45% of the dose-escalation patients had previously received checkpoint inhibitors. Partial responses occurred in three dose-escalation patients: two with cutaneous melanoma and one with hepatocellular carcinoma. Peripheral TCRbeta sequencing was intended to test whether TCR sequence diversity was altered and clonal T-cell expansion was caused by ivuxolimab. The paper describes the monotherapy dose-escalation part (N ≈ 51 patients) of the phase I trial of ivuxolimab. Results and caveats for the whole study, not just this receptor: Low levels of normalized T-cell clonal expansion were also seen in some patients who did not respond. Partial responders in the 0.1-3.0 mg/kg groups had among the lowest normalized peripheral clonal expansion, especially among CD8+ T cells. Antigen specificity was not determined for the clonally expanded peripheral T cells. After ivuxolimab, expanded clones were on average more numerous among CD8+ T cells than among CD4+ T cells. At doses of 0.1 to 3.0 mg/kg, clonal expansion of both CD4+ and CD8+ blood T cells was observed from baseline to week 6.

Patients with autoimmune disease history or receiving systemic immunosuppression were excluded from the trial. Peripheral blood for TCR sequencing was drawn from every dose cohort at baseline, at cycle 4 day 1 and at cycle 7 day 1. Samples came from an open-label, multicenter, first-in-human phase I dose-escalation trial of ivuxolimab. Adults with locally advanced or metastatic melanoma, renal cell carcinoma, hepatocellular carcinoma or head and neck squamous cell carcinoma were enrolled in the trial. Before TCR sequencing, CD4+ and CD8+ T cells were separately sorted from peripheral blood. Trimming removed 3 bases from V and 2 bases from J, leaving 3 bases between the germline ends. CDR1 and CDR2, looked up from the germline V gene (reference sequence), are SGHNT and YYREEE. The cysteine opens and the phenylalanine closes a CDR3 of 11 amino acids. Here the CDR3 DNA is all that survives: 33 bases in frame from base 1.

To sequence the TCRbeta CDR3 region, genomic DNA was isolated from the sorted cells. The immunoSEQ Assay was used for sequencing of TCRbeta CDR3 regions. What TCRdb holds here is the immuneACCESS table cut down to in-frame rearrangements. Part of the clones is not present; checked against another copy, under half of the missing clones reflect an unresolved V gene, and the others are unexplained. Across this sample there are 70,000 to 75,000 clones, with 65% to 90% seen only once. Of the sample, 0.5% to 0.55% is held by the ten largest clones. On this clone: Its antigen is unknown. The input lacks base qualities; no much larger clone sits a single base away.

The starting material was CD4+ or CD8+ T cells sorted from blood, obtained in a trial of the OX40 agonist ivuxolimab. This sequence originates from an adult with an advanced solid tumor such as melanoma, head and neck, liver or kidney cancer. Recombination connected TRBV5-4 to TRBJ2-7, with the D segment identity uncertain. The CDR3 has the sequence CASSSAYEQYF. The bases are TGTGCCAGCAGCTCGGCCTACGAGCAGTACTTC.